These 26 T cell receptor beta chains were all obtained from the same sample, sequenced in a study of metastatic and nonmetastatic thyroid tumors. No treatment of any kind had been given to any patient before thyroid surgery. Via MiXCR, TCRdb re-called the PCR reads. The top ten hold 8.5% to 10% of the sample, which has approximately 86,000 clones, around an eighth seen once. The sample was tumor tissue. Every receptor here comes from a female donor with papillary thyroid cancer or a benign thyroid nodule (not recorded which). Some clones in this sample may be carry-over from other donors' samples.

In the case of this clone: This clone may be a read error of a much larger clone one base away. The V call is TRBV5-1, the J call TRBJ2-5; 7 positions agree with TRBD2. Germline lookup yields CDR1 SGHRS and CDR2 YFSETQ. The CDR3 is 13 amino acids. CDR3 protein: CSSSLAGEETQYF. The CDR3 DNA follows: TGCTCCAGCAGCTTGGCGGGGGAGGAGACCCAGTACTTC. Full variable domain (remainder filled in from reference TRBV5-1 and TRBJ2-5): KAGVTQTPRYLIKTRGQQVTLSCSPISGHRSVSWYQQTPGQGLQFLFEYFSETQRNKGNFPGRFSGRQFSNSRSEMNVSTLELGDSALYLCSSSLAGEETQYFGPGTRLLVL.

This clone appeared many times. This chain joins TRBV6-5 and TRBJ2-1; 13 positions agree with TRBD2. Germline V gene lookup returns CDR1 MNHEY and CDR2 SVGAGI. This CDR3 contains 18 residues. V dropped 2 bases and J dropped 0; count of bases not matched to a gene: 4. CDR3 DNA: TGTGCCAGCAGTTACCTAAGGACTAGCGGGAGCTCCTACAATGAGCAGTTCTTC. This encodes CASSYLRTSGSSYNEQFF.

Notes on this clone: A much larger clone sits a single nucleotide away, making a read error possible. The chain is built from TRBV6-1 and TRBJ2-2; 10 nucleotides line up with TRBD2. The V segment lost 7 bases and the J segment 7 bases; nucleotides outside the gene matches: 6. The germline gives CDR1 MNHNS, CDR2 SASEGT. CDR3 size: 14 residues. Here the CDR3 reads CASKAGGPVGELFF. CDR3 nucleotides: TGTGCCAGCAAAGCGGGAGGGCCAGTCGGGGAGCTGTTTTTT.

This clone has at least ten counts. The rearrangement links TRBV28 to TRBJ1-1; the D is unclear. Trimming took 6 bases from V and 4 from J, leaving 6 bases between them. Germline V gene data show CDR1 as MDHEN and CDR2 as SYDVKM. The length of the CDR3 is 11 residues. In nucleotides, the CDR3 is TGTGCCAGCAGACTTCTCACTGAAGCTTTCTTT. Protein product: CASRLLTEAFF.

This clone was picked up a small number of times. As the CDR3 is not closed by the conserved phenylalanine or tryptophan, this likely results from a read error. V gene TRBV19 combines with J gene TRBJ2-7; no firm D call. The CDR3 length is 12 residues. CDR1 is LNHDA and CDR2 is SQIVND in the germline V gene (reference sequence). V was trimmed by 3 bases and J by 4 bases, leaving 7 bases between them. CDR3 loop: CASSIDGYEQYL. The CDR3 region has the DNA TGTGCCAGTAGTATCGACGGATACGAGCAGTACCTC.

A word on this clone: This may arise from a read error, as a much more abundant clone is one base away. This rearrangement joins TRBV7-9 to TRBJ1-3, with D tentatively TRBD1 (6 bases). V dropped 11 bases and J dropped 8 bases, with 22 bases sitting between them. CDR3 length equals 14 residues. Germline V gene sequence: CDR1 SEHNR, CDR2 FQNEAQ (reference sequence). CDR3 residues: CAGGGQAGADTIYF. The CDR3, as DNA: TGTGCCGGAGGGGGGCAAGCGGGCGCGGACACCATATATTTT.

This clone was seen at least ten times. V usage is TRBV27 and J usage is TRBJ2-1; 10 nucleotides match TRBD2. The ends lost 3 bases at V and 7 bases at J; junction bases unmatched: 6. The CDR3 is 15 residues long. The V gene's germline CDR1 is MNHEY and CDR2 SMNVEV (reference sequence). The CDR3 DNA is TGTGCCAGCAGTTTTCTAGCGGGAGTTACGAATGAGCAGTTCTTC. Protein product: CASSFLAGVTNEQFF.

This clone was observed at least ten times. The chain uses TRBV20-1 and TRBJ2-1; TRBD2 matches at 9 bases. CDR3 size: 14 residues. Losses at the gene ends were 5 bases for V and 1 base for J; bases not matched to a gene: 3. CDR1 DFQATT and CDR2 SNEGSKA come from the germline V gene (reference sequence). CDR3 amino acids: CSALSGRSYNEQFF. Written as DNA, the CDR3 is TGCAGTGCTCTTAGCGGGAGATCCTACAATGAGCAGTTCTTC.

This clone was counted between two and nine times. The genes are TRBV18 and TRBJ2-3; D is tentatively TRBD1 or TRBD2 (5 bases each). This CDR3 has 14 residues. Germline V CDR1 and CDR2: KGHSH, LQKENI. The V and J ends lost 8 bases and 2 bases respectively, with 14 bases between them. The DNA for the CDR3 is TGTGCCAGCCCTGGGGCGGGTACCACAGATACGCAGTATTTT. This gives the protein CASPGAGTTDTQYF. The full variable domain, its missing parts supplied by reference TRBV18 and TRBJ2-3, is NAGVMQNPRHLVRRRGQEARLRCSPMKGHSHVYWYRQLPEEGLKFMVYLQKENIIDESGMPKERFSAEFPKEGPSILRIQQVVRGDSAAYFCASPGAGTTDTQYFGPGTRLTVL.

Note on this clone: This may stem from a read error, because a much larger clone lies one nucleotide away. V is TRBV7-7 and J is TRBJ2-3; 9 bases match TRBD2. This CDR3 contains 15 residues. Germline V gene lookup returns CDR1 SSHAT and CDR2 FNYEAQ (reference sequence). CDR3 DNA: TGTTCTAGCAGCTTGGCGGGAGGGCCAACAGATACGCAGTATTTT. It yields the protein CSSSLAGGPTDTQYF.

This clone was recorded at least ten times. V is TRBV30 and J is TRBJ1-2; TRBD1 agrees at 10 bases. V lost 4 bases, J lost 3 bases, and 2 bases stayed unmatched. CDR3 length equals 13 residues. Germline V CDR1 and CDR2: GTSNPN, SVGIG (reference sequence). The CDR3 DNA reads TGTGCCTGGACCGGGACAGGGGACTATGGCTACACCTTC. This encodes CAWTGTGDYGYTF.

In this sample, this clone turned up many times. The genes are TRBV20-1 and TRBJ2-1, with a tentative D call TRBD2 (6 bases). V was clipped by 0 bases and J by 5 bases, with 11 bases between them. The CDR3 runs 14 residues. The germline V gene encodes CDR1 DFQATT and CDR2 SNEGSKA (reference sequence). The CDR3 nucleotides read TGCAGTGCTAGAGACCCGTGGACTAACAATGAGCAGTTCTTC. Protein: CSARDPWTNNEQFF.

As for this clone: With a much larger clone just one base away, this may be a read error. Additional DNA sequences in this sample encode the identical CDR3. The V and J genes are TRBV28 and TRBJ2-2; D may be TRBD1 (7 bases). CDR3 length: 17 amino acids. Germline V lookup: CDR1 MDHEN, CDR2 SYDVKM. In nucleotides, the CDR3 is TGTGCCAGCAGTTTGGGCGGGACAGAGTTAAACACCGGGGAGCTGTTCTTT. Protein product: CASSLGGTELNTGELFF.

This clone was recorded many times. The rearrangement links TRBV28 to TRBJ2-7; TRBD1 matches 8 bases. V trimming: 5 bases; J trimming: 3 bases; junction bases outside the gene matches: 12. Germline V gene sequence: CDR1 MDHEN, CDR2 SYDVKM. CDR3 length: 16 amino acids. The CDR3 coding sequence is TGTGCCAGCAGTACTCCGGACAGGGAAGGAATCTACGAGCAGTACTTC. It yields the protein CASSTPDREGIYEQYF.

Points on this clone: An end of the junction differs from the germline gene, which may be a read error. The chain combines TRBV11-3 with TRBJ2-5; 7 nucleotides align to TRBD1. From germline, CDR1 is SGHNT and CDR2 YENEEA. The CDR3 has 16 residues. The CDR3 protein is CASKGGPQGYQGTQYF. The CDR3 DNA sequence: TGTGCCAGCAAGGGTGGCCCACAGGGGTACCAAGGGACCCAGTACTTC.

This clone was counted at least ten times. J is TRBJ2-1 and V is TRBV12-3 or TRBV12-4; 14 bases line up with TRBD2. The ends lost 6 bases at V and 10 bases at J; junction bases unmatched: 8. The CDR3 consists of 15 residues. CDR3 residues: CASSLGLAGGDEQFF. The CDR3 nucleotides are TGTGCCAGCAGCCTCGGACTAGCGGGAGGCGACGAGCAGTTCTTC.

The sample holds many counts of this clone. The genes are TRBV10-3 and TRBJ2-1, with 10 bases lining up with TRBD2. Trimming at V came to 6 bases and at J to 10 bases, leaving 6 bases not matched to a gene. CDR1 and CDR2 (germline): ENHRY, SYGVKD. This CDR3 has 13 amino acids. CDR3 DNA: TGTGCCATCAGCGCTAGCGGGAGTGGAGAGCAGTTCTTC. Its translation is CAISASGSGEQFF.

This clone occurred many times. In DNA, the CDR3 is TGTGCCAGCAGCGTTCCTTCTCGGGACAGCTATGGCTACACCTTC. Translated, it gives CASSVPSRDSYGYTF. This sequence joins TRBV9 and TRBJ1-2; 7 bases agree with TRBD1. Germline loops: CDR1 SGDLS, CDR2 YYNGEE. Unmatched junction bases numbered 8, after V lost 2 bases and J lost 4 bases. CDR3 length: 15 amino acids.

This clone was counted only a few times. This sequence may be a read error, since a much larger clone differs from it by one base. The chain has TRBV19 and TRBJ2-7, with a tentative D call TRBD1 (5 bases). Per germline, CDR1 LNHDA and CDR2 SQIVND (reference sequence). The CDR3 contains 13 residues. V was trimmed by 4 bases and J by 6 bases, leaving 13 bases between them. CDR3 DNA sequence: TGTGCCAGTAGTAGACGGACACAGGTCGAGCAGTACTTC. This encodes CASSRRTQVEQYF. Variable domain in full (rest from reference TRBV19 and TRBJ2-7): DGGITQSPKYLFRKEGQNVTLSCEQNLNHDAMYWYRQDPGQGLRLIYYSQIVNDFQKGDIAEGYSVSREKKESFPLTVTSAQKNPTAFYLCASSRRTQVEQYFGPGTRLTVT.

This clone has ten or more counts. V usage is TRBV7-2 and J usage is TRBJ1-5; 8 positions agree with TRBD1. The CDR3 spans 14 residues. The J segment lost 9 bases and the V segment lost 5 bases, leaving 9 bases of the junction unmatched. From germline, CDR1 is SGHTA and CDR2 FQGNSA. The CDR3 is CASSPGQGGWPQHF. CDR3 DNA sequence: TGTGCCAGCAGCCCAGGACAGGGCGGGTGGCCCCAGCATTTT.

With regard to this clone: Other DNA sequences in the sample encode the same CDR3. The genes are TRBV9 and TRBJ1-4; weak D call: TRBD1 (5 bases). V shed 2 bases and J shed 5 bases, with 10 bases lying between them. Germline V CDR1 and CDR2: SGDLS, YYNGEE. The CDR3 has 14 amino acids. The CDR3 DNA is TGTGCCAGCAGCGTTAGTCAGGGAAATGAAAAACTGTTTTTT. Amino acids: CASSVSQGNEKLFF. Combining the CDR3 with reference TRBV9 and TRBJ1-4 gives the whole variable domain DSGVTQTPKHLITATGQRVTLRCSPRSGDLSVYWYQQSLDQGLQFLIQYYNGEERAKGNILERFSAQQFPDLHSELNLSSLELGDSALYFCASSVSQGNEKLFFGSGTQLSVL.

In this sample, this clone turned up many times. Other DNA sequences from this sample encode an identical CDR3 as well. The chain couples TRBV9 to TRBJ2-3, with 8 bases lining up with TRBD2. Germline lookup yields CDR1 SGDLS and CDR2 YYNGEE. Losses at the gene ends were 0 bases for V and 6 bases for J; bases not matched to a gene: 3. The CDR3 has 14 residues. The CDR3 DNA reads TGTGCCAGCAGCGTAGGCGGGGGGTTCGATACGCAGTATTTT. It codes for CASSVGGGFDTQYF.

This clone was found many times. The chain couples TRBV3-1 to TRBJ2-7; 7 bases are shared with TRBD1. Per germline, CDR1 LGHDT and CDR2 YNNKEL (reference sequence). The CDR3 extends over 14 amino acids. J gave up 2 bases and V 2 bases, and 3 bases lay outside the gene matches. CDR3 protein: CASSQRQGTYEQYF. The CDR3 bases are TGTGCCAGCAGCCAACGACAGGGAACCTACGAGCAGTACTTC.

The table lists this clone with many counts. The chain has TRBV30 and TRBJ2-7; D gene uncertain. The CDR3 runs 12 residues. CDR1 and CDR2 from the germline V gene are GTSNPN and SVGIG (reference sequence). V lost 2 bases, J lost 3 bases, and 8 bases lay in between. This CDR3 is CAWSLTDYEQYF. The CDR3 DNA sequence: TGTGCCTGGAGTCTAACAGACTACGAGCAGTACTTC. Drawing the rest from reference TRBV30 and TRBJ2-7, the complete variable domain is SQTIHQWPATLVQPVGSPLSLECTVEGTSNPNLYWYRQAAGRGLQLLFYSVGIGQISSEVPQNLSASRPQDRQFILSSKKLLLSDSGFYLCAWSLTDYEQYFGPGTRLTVT.

In this sample, this clone turned up many times. This chain connects TRBV29-1 to TRBJ1-2; 8 bases align to TRBD1. Germline lookup yields CDR1 SQVTM and CDR2 ANQGSEA. V lost 6 bases to trimming and J lost 5 bases; unmatched junction nucleotides: 5. The CDR3 is 12 amino acids. CDR3 sequence (DNA): TGCAGCGTCGGACAGGGCGGGTATGGCTACACCTTC. Translating it yields CSVGQGGYGYTF.

This clone was counted many times. The chain links TRBV5-4 to TRBJ2-7, with TRBD1 matching over 7 bases. The CDR3 length is 15 residues. Germline V gene data show CDR1 as SGHNT and CDR2 as YYREEE (reference sequence). J was trimmed by 1 base and V by 5 bases; bases with no gene match: 9. In DNA form, the CDR3 reads TGTGCCAGCAGTTTCCCGGGACAGAGTTCCTACGAGCAGTACTTC. This codes for CASSFPGQSSYEQYF. The entire variable domain, with the rest obtained from reference TRBV5-4 and TRBJ2-7, is as follows: ETGVTQSPTHLIKTRGQQVTLRCSSQSGHNTVSWYQQALGQGPQFIFQYYREEENGRGNFPPRFSGLQFPNYSSELNVNALELDDSALYLCASSFPGQSSYEQYFGPGTRLTVT.